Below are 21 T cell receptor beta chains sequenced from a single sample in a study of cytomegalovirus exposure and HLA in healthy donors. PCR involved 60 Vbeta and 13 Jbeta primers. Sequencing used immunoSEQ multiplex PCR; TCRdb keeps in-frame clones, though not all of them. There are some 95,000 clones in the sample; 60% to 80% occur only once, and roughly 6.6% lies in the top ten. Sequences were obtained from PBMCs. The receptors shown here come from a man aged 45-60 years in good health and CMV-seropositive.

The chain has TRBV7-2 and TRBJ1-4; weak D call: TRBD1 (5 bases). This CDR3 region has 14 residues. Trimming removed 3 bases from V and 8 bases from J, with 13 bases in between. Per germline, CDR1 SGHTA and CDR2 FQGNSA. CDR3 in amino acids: CASSFSVRGEKLFF. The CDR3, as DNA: TGTGCCAGCAGCTTTTCTGTCCGGGGGGAAAAACTGTTTTTT.

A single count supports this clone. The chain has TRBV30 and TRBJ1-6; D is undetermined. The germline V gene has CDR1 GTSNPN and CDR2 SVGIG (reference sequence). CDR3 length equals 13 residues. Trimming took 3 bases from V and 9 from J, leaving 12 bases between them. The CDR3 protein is CAWSQGDISPLHF. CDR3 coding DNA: TGTGCCTGGAGCCAAGGCGACATTTCACCCCTCCACTTT. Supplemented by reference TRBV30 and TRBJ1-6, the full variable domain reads SQTIHQWPATLVQPVGSPLSLECTVEGTSNPNLYWYRQAAGRGLQLLFYSVGIGQISSEVPQNLSASRPQDRQFILSSKKLLLSDSGFYLCAWSQGDISPLHFGNGTRLTVT.

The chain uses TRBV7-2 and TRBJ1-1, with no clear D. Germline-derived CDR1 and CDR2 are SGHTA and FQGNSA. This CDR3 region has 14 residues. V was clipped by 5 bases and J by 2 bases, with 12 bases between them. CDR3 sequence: CASSRGSANTEAFF. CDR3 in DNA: TGTGCCAGCAGCCGAGGTTCGGCTAACACTGAAGCTTTCTTT.

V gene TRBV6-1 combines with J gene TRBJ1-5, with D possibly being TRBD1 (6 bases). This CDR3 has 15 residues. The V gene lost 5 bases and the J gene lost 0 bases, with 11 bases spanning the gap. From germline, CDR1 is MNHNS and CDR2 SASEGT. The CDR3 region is CASSSTGISNQPQHF. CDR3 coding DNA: TGTGCCAGCAGTTCGACAGGAATTAGCAATCAGCCCCAGCATTTT.

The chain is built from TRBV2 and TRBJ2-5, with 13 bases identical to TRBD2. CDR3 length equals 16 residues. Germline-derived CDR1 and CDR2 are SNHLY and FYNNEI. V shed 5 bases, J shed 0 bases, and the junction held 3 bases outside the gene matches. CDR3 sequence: CASSKTSGGHQETQYF. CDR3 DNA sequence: TGTGCCAGCAGTAAGACTAGCGGGGGGCACCAAGAGACCCAGTACTTC.

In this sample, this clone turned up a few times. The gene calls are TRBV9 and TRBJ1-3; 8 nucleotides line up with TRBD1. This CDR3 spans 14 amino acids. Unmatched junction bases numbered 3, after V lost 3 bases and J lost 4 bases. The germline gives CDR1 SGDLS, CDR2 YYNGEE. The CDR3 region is CASSDRDRGNTIYF. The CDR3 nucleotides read TGTGCCAGCAGCGACCGGGACAGGGGAAACACCATATATTTT.

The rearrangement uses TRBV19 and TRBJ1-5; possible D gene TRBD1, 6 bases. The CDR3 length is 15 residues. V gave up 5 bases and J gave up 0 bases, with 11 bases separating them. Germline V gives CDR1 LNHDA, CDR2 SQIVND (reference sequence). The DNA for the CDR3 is TGTGCCAGTAGTTACAGGGTTCATAGCAATCAGCCCCAGCATTTT. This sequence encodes CASSYRVHSNQPQHF.

CDR3 region: CASSRTPGANYEQYF. CDR3 DNA: TGTGCCAGCAGCCGAACGCCCGGAGCAAACTACGAGCAGTACTTC. The chain couples TRBV5-5 to TRBJ2-7; D unresolved. Per germline, CDR1 SGHKS and CDR2 YYEKEE (reference sequence). Trimming removed 4 bases from V and 3 bases from J, with 17 bases in between. The CDR3 has 15 residues.

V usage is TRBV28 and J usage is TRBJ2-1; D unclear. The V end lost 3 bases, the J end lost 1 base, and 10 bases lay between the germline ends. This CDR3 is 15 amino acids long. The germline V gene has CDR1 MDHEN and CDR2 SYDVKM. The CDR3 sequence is CASSLRPLSYNEQFF. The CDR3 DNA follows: TGTGCCAGCAGTTTGCGTCCCTTATCCTACAATGAGCAGTTCTTC. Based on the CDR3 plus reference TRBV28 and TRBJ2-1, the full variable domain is DVKVTQSSRYLVKRTGEKVFLECVQDMDHENMFWYRQDPGLGLRLIYFSYDVKMKEKGDIPEGYSVSREKKERFSLILESASTNQTSMYLCASSLRPLSYNEQFFGPGTRLTVL.

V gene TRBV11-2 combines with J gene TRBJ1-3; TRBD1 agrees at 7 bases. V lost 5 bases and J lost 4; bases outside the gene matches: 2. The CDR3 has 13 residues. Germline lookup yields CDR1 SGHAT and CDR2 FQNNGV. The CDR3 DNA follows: TGTGCCAGCAGCCCAGGGGGAGGAAACACCATATATTTT. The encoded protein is CASSPGGGNTIYF.

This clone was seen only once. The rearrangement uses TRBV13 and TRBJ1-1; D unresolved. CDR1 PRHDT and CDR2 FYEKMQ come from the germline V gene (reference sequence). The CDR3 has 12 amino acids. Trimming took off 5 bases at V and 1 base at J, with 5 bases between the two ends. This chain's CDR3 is CASSPGNTEAFF. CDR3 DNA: TGTGCCAGCAGCCCAGGGAACACTGAAGCTTTCTTT.

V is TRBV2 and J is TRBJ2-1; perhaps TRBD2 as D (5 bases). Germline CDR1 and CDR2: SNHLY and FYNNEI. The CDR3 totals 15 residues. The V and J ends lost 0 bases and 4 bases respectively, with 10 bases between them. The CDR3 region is CASSEARAGYNEQFF. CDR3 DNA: TGTGCCAGCAGTGAAGCGAGGGCTGGTTACAATGAGCAGTTCTTC.

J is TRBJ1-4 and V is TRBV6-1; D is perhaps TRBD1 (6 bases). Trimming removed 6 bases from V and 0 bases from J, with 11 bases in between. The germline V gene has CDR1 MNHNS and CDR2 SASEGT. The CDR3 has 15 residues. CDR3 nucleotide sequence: TGTGCCAGCAGCCGAGGGGGGGCAACTAATGAAAAACTGTTTTTT. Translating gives CASSRGGATNEKLFF.

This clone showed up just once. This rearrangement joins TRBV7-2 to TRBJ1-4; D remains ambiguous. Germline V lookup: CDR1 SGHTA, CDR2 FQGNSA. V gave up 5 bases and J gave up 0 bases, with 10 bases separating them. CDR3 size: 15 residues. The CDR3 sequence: CASSKTAATNEKLFF. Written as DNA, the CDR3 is TGTGCCAGCAGCAAAACAGCTGCAACTAATGAAAAACTGTTTTTT.

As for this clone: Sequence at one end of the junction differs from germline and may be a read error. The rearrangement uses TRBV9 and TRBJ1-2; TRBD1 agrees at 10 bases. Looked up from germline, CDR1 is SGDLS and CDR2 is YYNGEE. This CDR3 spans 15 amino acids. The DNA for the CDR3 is TGTGCCAGCAGCGTTGGACAGGGGGTACCCTATGGCTACCCCTTC. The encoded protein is CASSVGQGVPYGYPF.

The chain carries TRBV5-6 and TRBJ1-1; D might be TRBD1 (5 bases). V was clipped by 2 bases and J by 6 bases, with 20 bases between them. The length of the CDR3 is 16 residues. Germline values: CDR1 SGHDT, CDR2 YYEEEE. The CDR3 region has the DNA TGTGCCAGCAGCTTTGGGGTCGGGGGTAAGGGCGCTGAAGCTTTCTTT. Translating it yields CASSFGVGGKGAEAFF.

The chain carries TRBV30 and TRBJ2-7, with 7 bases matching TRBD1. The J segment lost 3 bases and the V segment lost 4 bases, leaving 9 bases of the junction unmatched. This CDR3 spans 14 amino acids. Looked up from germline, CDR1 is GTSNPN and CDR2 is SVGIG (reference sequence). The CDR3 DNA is TGTGCCTGGAATCCTACAGGGGCAAACTACGAGCAGTACTTC. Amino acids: CAWNPTGANYEQYF.

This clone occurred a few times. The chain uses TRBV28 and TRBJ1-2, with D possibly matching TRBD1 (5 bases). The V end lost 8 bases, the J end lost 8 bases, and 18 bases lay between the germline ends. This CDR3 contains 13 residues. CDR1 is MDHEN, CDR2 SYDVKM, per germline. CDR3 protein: CASRREGSGGYTF. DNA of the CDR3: TGTGCCAGCCGTAGGGAGGGGAGTGGAGGCTACACCTTC.

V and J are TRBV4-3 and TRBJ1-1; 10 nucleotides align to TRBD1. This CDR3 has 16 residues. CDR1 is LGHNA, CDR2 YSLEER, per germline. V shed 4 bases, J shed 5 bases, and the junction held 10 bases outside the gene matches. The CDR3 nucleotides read TGCGCCAGCAGCCCTAACACAGAGGACAGGGGGACTGAAGCTTTCTTT. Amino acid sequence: CASSPNTEDRGTEAFF.

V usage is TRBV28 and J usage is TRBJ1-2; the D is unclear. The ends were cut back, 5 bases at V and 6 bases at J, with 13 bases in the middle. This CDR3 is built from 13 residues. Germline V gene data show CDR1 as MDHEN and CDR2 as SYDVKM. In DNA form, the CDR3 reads TGTGCCAGCAGTCTTGGGTCCGGGGATGGCTACACCTTC. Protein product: CASSLGSGDGYTF.

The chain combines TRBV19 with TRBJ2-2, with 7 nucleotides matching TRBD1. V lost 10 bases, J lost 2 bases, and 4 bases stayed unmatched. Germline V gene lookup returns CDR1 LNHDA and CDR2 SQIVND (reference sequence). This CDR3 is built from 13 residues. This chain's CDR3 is CATRGINTGELFF. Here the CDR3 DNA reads TGTGCCACCAGGGGGATTAACACCGGGGAGCTGTTTTTT.